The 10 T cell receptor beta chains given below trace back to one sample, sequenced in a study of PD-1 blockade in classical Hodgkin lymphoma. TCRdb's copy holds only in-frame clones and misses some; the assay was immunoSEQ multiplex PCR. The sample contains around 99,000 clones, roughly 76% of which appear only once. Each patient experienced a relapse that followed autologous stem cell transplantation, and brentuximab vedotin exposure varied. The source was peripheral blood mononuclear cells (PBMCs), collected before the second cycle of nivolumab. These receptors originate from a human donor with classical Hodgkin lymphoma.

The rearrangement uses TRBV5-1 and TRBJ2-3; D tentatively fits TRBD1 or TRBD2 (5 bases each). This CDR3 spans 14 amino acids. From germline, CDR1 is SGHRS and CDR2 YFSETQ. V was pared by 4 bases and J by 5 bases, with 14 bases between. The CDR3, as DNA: TGCGCCAGCAGCCCTGGGGGTGGGCAAGATACGCAGTATTTT. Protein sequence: CASSPGGGQDTQYF.

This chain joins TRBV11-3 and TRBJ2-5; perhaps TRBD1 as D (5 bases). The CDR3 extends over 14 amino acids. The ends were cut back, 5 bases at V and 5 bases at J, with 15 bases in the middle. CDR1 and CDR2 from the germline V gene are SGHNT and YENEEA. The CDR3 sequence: CASSLGQGGETQYF. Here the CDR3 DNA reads TGTGCCAGCAGCCTTGGTCAGGGTGGGGAGACCCAGTACTTC.

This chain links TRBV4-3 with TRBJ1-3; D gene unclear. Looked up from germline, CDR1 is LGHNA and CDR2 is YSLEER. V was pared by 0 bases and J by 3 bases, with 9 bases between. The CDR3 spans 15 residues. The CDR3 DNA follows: TGCGCCAGCAGCCAAGATGAGGTCCTTGGAAACACCATATATTTT. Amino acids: CASSQDEVLGNTIYF.

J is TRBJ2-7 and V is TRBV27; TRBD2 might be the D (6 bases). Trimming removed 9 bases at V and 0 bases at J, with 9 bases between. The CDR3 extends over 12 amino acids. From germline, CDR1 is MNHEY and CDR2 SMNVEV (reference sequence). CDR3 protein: CASTGSSYEQYF. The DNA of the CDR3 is TGTGCCAGTACCGGGAGCTCCTACGAGCAGTACTTC.

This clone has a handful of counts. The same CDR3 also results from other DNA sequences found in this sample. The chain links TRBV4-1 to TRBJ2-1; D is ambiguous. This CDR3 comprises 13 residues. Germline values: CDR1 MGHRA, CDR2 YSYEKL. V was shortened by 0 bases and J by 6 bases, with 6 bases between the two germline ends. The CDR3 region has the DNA TGCGCCAGCAGCCAAGATAGGGTCAATGAGCAGTTCTTC. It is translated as CASSQDRVNEQFF.

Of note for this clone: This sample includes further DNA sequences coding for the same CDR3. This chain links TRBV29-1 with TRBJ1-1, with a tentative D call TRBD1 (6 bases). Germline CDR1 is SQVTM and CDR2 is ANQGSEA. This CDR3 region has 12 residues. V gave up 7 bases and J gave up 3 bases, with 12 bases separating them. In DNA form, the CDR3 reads TGCAGCGGCGGGAGGGGGGACACTGAAGCTTTCTTT. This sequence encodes CSGGRGDTEAFF. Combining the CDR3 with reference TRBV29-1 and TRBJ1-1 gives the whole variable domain SAVISQKPSRDICQRGTSLTIQCQVDSQVTMMFWYRQQPGQSLTLIATANQGSEATYESGFVIDKFPISRPNLTFSTLTVSNMSPEDSSIYLCSGGRGDTEAFFGQGTRLTVV.

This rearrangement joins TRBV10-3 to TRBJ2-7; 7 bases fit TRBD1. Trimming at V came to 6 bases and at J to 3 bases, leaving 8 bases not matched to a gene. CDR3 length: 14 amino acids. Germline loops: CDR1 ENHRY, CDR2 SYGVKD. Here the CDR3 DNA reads TGTGCCATCAGGGGGGACAGTGCCTACTACGAGCAGTACTTC. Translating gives CAIRGDSAYYEQYF.

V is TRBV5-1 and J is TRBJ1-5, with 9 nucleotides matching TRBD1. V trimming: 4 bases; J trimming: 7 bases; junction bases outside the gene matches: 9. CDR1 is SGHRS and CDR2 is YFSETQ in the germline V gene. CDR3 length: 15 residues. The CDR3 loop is CASSLHSGQGQPQHF. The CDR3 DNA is TGCGCCAGCAGCCTCCATTCGGGACAGGGCCAGCCCCAGCATTTT.

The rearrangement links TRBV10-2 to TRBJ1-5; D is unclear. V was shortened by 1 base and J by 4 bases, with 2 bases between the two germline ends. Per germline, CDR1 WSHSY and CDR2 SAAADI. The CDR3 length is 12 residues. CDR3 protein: CASSELNQPQHF. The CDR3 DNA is TGCGCCAGCAGTGAGTTAAATCAGCCCCAGCATTTT.

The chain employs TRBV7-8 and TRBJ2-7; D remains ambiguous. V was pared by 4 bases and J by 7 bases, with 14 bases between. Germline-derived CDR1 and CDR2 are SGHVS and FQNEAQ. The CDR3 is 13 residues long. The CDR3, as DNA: TGTGCCAGCAGCTCCCGGTCGGACGGAGAGCAGTACTTC. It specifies CASSSRSDGEQYF.